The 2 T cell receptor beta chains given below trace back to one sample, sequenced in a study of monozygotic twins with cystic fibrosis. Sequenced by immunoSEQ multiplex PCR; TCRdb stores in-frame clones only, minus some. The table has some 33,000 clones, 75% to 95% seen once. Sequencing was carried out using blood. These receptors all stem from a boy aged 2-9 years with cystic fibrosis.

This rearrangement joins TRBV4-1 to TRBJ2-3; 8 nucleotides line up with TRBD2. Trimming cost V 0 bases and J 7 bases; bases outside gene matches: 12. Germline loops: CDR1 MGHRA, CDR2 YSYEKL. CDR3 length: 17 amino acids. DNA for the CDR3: TGCGCCAGCAGCCAAGATCGATCAGCGGGGGTTCCGTATACGCAGTATTTT. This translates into CASSQDRSAGVPYTQYF.

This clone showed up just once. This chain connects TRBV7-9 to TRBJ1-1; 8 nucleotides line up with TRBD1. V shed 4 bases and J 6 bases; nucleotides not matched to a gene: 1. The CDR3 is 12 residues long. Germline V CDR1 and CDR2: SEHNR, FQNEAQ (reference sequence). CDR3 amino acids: CASSSDRAEAFF. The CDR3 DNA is TGTGCCAGCAGCTCGGACAGGGCTGAAGCTTTCTTT.